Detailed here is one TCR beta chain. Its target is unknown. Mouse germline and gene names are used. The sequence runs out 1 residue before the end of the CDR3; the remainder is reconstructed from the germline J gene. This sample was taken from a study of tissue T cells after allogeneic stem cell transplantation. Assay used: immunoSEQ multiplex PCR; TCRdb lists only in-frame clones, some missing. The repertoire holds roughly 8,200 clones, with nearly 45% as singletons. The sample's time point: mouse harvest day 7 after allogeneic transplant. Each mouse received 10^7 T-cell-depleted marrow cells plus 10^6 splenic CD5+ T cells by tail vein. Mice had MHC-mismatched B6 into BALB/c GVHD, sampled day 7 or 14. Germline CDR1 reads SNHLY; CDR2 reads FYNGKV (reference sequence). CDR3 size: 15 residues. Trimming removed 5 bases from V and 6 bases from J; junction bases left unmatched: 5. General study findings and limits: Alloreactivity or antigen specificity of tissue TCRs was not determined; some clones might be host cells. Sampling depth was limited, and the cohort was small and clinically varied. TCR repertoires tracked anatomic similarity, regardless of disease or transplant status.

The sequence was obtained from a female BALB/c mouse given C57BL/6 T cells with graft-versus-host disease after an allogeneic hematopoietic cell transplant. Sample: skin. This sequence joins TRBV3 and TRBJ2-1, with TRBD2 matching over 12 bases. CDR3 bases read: TGTGCCAGCAGCACGGGACTGGGGGGAGGTGCTGAGCAGTTC. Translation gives CASSTGLGGGAEQF. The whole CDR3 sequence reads CASSTGLGGGAEQFF.